The entry that follows covers one T cell receptor beta chain sequence. Germline assignment: CDR1 SGDLS and CDR2 YYNGEE. The CDR3 is made up of 14 amino acids. Trimming took 2 bases from V and 8 from J; bases not matched to a gene: 5. Profiling relied on immunoSEQ multiplex PCR, and the TCRdb table lists in-frame clones only, not all of them. The sample lists 2 million to 3 million clones; 80% to 95% were seen once. Investigators divided CD4+ cells into CD45RA+ naive and CD45RA-negative memory subsets. This entry comes from a study of shared clonotypes between healthy human individuals. The rearrangement joins TRBV9 to TRBJ2-1; 9 bases match TRBD2. The sequenced sample consisted of naive CD4+ T cells from PBMCs. The subset here: CD45RA+ positively selected. This clonotype originated in a man aged 18 to 29 in good health. Some clones in this sample may be carry-over from other donors' samples. The CDR3 nucleotides read TGTGCCAGCAGCGTGGTTAGCGGGAGCTATGAGCAGTTCTTC. Translating gives CASSVVSGSYEQFF. Together with reference TRBV9 and TRBJ2-1, the CDR3 gives the full variable domain: DSGVTQTPKHLITATGQRVTLRCSPRSGDLSVYWYQQSLDQGLQFLIQYYNGEERAKGNILERFSAQQFPDLHSELNLSSLELGDSALYFCASSVVSGSYEQFFGPGTRLTVL.